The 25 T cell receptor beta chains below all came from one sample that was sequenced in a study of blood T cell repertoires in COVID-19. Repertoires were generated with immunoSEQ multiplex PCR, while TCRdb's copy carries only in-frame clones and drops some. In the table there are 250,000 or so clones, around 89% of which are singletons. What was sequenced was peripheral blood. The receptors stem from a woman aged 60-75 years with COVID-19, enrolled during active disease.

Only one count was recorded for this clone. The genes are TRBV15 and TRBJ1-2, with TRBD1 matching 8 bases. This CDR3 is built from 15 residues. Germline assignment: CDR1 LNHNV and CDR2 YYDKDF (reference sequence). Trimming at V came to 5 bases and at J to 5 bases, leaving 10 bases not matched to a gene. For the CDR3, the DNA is TGTGCCACCAGCCCGACGGGGGGACAGGAGTATGGCTACACCTTC. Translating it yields CATSPTGGQEYGYTF.

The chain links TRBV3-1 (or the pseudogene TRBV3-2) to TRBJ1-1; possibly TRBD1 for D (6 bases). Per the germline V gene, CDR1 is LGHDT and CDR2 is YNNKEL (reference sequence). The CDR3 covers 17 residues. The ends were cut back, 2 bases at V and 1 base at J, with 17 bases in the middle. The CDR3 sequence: CASSQHRAGAGNTEAFF. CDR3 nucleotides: TGTGCCAGCAGCCAACATCGGGCAGGGGCGGGGAACACTGAAGCTTTCTTT.

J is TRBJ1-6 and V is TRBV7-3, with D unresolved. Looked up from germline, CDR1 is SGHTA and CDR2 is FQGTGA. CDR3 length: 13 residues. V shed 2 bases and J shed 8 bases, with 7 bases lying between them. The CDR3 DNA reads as TGTGCCAGCAGCTTACGACGGGATTCACCCCTCCACTTT. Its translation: CASSLRRDSPLHF.

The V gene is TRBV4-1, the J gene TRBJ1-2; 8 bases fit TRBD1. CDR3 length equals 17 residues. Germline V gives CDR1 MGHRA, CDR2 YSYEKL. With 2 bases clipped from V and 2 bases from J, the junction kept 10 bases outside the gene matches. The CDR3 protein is CASSQPIGTGGNYGYTF. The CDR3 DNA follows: TGCGCCAGCAGCCAACCAATCGGGACAGGCGGAAACTATGGCTACACCTTC.

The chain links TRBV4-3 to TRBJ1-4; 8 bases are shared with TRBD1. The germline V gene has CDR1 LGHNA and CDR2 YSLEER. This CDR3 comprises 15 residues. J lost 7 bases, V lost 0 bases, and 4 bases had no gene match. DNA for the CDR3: TGCGCCAGCAGCCAAGATCAGGGGGCAGGTGAAAAACTGTTTTTT. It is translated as CASSQDQGAGEKLFF.

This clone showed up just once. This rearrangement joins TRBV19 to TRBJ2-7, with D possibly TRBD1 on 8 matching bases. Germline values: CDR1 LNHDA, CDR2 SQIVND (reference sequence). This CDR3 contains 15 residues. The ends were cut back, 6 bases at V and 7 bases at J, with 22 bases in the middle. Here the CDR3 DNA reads TGTGCCAGTAGGGATAACAGGGGGGGTTACATGGAGCAGTACTTC. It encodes CASRDNRGGYMEQYF.

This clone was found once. This CDR3 reads CASSETGGSSGAFF. The CDR3 region has the DNA TGTGCCAGCAGCGAGACAGGGGGGTCCTCTGGTGCTTTCTTT. V gene TRBV9 combines with J gene TRBJ1-1; 9 bases are shared with TRBD1. The CDR3 has 14 amino acids. Germline lookup yields CDR1 SGDLS and CDR2 YYNGEE. V shed 3 bases and J 11 bases; nucleotides not matched to a gene: 11.

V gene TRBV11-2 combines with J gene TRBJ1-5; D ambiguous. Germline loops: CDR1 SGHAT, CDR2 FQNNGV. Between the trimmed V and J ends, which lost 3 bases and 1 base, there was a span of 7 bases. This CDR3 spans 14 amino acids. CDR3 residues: CASSLGRSNQPQHF. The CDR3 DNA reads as TGTGCCAGCAGCTTGGGCAGAAGCAATCAGCCCCAGCATTTT.

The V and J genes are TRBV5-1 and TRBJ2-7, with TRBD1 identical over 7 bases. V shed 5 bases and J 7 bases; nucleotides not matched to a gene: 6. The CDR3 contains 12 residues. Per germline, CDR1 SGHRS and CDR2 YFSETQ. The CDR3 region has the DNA TGCGCCAGCAGGCTGGGACAGTTAGAGCAGTACTTC. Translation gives CASRLGQLEQYF.

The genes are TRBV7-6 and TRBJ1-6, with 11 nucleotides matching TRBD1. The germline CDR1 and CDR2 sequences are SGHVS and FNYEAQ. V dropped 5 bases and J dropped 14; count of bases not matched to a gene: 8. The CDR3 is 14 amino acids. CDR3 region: CASSHRDRGTTLHF. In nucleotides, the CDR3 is TGTGCCAGCAGCCACCGGGACAGGGGGACGACCCTCCACTTT.

The DNA of the CDR3 is TGTGCCAGTAGTATTATCGGCACTGAAGCTTTCTTT. Translated: CASSIIGTEAFF. The chain carries TRBV19 and TRBJ1-1; D not resolved. The CDR3 loop spans 12 amino acids. Trimming took off 3 bases at V and 4 bases at J, with 6 bases between the two ends. Germline CDR1 and CDR2: LNHDA and SQIVND (reference sequence).

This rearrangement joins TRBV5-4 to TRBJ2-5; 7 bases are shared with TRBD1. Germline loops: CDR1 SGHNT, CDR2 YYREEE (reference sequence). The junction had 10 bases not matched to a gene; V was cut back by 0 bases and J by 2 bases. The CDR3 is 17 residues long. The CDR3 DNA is TGTGCCAGCAGCTTGGGGGGGACCTTGACAGGGCAAGAGACCCAGTACTTC. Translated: CASSLGGTLTGQETQYF.

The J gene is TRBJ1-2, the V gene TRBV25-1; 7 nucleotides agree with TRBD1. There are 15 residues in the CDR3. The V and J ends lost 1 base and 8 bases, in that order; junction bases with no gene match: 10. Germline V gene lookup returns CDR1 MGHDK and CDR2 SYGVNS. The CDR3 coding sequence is TGTGCCAGCAGTGAATTTGGTGACAGGGCTGGAGGCTACACCTTC. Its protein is CASSEFGDRAGGYTF.

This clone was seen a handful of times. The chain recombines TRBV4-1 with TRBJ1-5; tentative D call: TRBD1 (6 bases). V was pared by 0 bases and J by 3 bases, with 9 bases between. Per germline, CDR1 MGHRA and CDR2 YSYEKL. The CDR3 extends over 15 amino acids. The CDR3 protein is CASSQEDRVNQPQHF. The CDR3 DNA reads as TGCGCCAGCAGCCAAGAGGACAGAGTCAATCAGCCCCAGCATTTT.

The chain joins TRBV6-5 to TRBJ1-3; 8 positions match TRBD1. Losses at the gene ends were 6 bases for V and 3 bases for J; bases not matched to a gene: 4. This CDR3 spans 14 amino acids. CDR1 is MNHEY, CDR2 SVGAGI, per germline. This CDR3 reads CASRPDRVGNTIYF. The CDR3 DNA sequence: TGTGCCAGCAGACCGGACAGGGTTGGAAACACCATATATTTT.

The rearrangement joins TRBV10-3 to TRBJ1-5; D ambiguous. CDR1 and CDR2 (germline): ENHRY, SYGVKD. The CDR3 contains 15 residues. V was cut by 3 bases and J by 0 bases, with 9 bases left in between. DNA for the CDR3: TGTGCCATCAGTGAAAGCGGGGATAGCAATCAGCCCCAGCATTTT. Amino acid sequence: CAISESGDSNQPQHF.

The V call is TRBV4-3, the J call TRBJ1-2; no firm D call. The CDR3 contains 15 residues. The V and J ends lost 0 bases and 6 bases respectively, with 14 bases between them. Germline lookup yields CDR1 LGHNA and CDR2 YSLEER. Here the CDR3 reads CASSQDSAAGDGYTF. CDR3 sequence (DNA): TGCGCCAGCAGCCAAGATAGTGCCGCAGGCGATGGCTACACCTTC.

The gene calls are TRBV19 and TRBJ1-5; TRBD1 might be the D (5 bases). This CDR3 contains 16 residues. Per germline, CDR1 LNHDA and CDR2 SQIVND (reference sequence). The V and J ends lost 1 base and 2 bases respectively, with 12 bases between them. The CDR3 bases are TGTGCCAGTAGTATAGGTCGGGGGGTGGGCAATCAGCCCCAGCATTTT. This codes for CASSIGRGVGNQPQHF.

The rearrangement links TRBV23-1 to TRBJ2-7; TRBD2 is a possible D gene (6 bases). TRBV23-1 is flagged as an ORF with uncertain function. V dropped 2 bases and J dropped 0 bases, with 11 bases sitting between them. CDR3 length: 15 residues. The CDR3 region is CASSQLGGDSYEQYF. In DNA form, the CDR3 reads TGCGCCAGCAGTCAACTAGGAGGGGACTCCTACGAGCAGTACTTC.

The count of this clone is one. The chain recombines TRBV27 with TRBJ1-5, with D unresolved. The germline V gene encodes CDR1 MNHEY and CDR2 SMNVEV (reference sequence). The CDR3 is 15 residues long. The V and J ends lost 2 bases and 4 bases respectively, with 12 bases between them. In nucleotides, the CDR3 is TGTGCCAGCAGTTTAAACAGAGCTGGGAATCAGCCCCAGCATTTT. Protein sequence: CASSLNRAGNQPQHF.

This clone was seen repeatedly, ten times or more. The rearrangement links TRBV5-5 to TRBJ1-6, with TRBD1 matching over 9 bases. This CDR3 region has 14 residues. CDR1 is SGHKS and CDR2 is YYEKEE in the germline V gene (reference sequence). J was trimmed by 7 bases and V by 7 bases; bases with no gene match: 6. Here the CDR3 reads CASWTGVENSPLHF. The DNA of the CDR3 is TGTGCCAGCTGGACAGGGGTAGAGAATTCACCCCTCCACTTT.

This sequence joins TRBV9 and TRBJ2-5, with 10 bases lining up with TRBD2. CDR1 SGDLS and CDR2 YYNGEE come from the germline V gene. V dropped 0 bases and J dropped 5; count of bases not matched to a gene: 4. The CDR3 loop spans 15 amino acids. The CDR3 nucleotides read TGTGCCAGCAGCGTAGGCCTAGCGGGGGTTGAGACCCAGTACTTC. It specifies CASSVGLAGVETQYF. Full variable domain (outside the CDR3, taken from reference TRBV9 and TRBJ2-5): DSGVTQTPKHLITATGQRVTLRCSPRSGDLSVYWYQQSLDQGLQFLIQYYNGEERAKGNILERFSAQQFPDLHSELNLSSLELGDSALYFCASSVGLAGVETQYFGPGTRLLVL.

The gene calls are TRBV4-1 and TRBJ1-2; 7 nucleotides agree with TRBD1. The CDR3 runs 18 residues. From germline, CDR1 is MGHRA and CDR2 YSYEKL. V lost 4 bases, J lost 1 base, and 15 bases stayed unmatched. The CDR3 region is CASSPRRIDRANNYGYTF. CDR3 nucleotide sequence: TGCGCCAGCAGCCCCCGCCGCATCGACAGGGCGAATAACTATGGCTACACCTTC.

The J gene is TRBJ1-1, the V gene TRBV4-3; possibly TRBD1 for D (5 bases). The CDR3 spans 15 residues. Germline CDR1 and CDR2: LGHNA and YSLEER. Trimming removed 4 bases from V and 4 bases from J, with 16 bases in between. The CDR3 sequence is CASSRAVGRRTEAFF. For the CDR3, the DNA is TGCGCCAGCAGCCGAGCAGTGGGGCGGCGCACTGAAGCTTTCTTT.

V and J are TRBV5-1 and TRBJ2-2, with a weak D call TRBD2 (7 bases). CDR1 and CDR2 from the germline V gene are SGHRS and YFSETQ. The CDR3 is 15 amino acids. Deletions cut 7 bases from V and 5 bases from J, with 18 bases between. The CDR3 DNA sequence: TGCGCCAGCCAAACGGGGGGCGCGGTAACCGGGGAGCTGTTTTTT. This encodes CASQTGGAVTGELFF.